A selection of T cell receptor beta chains follows, all from one sample in a study of blood T cell repertoires in COVID-19. Assay: immunoSEQ multiplex PCR; the TCRdb copy retains only in-frame clones and omits some. The sample includes about 73,000 clones, 70% to 85% of them seen just once. The sample comprised peripheral blood. Receptors were obtained from a woman aged 60-75 years with acute or convalescent COVID-19. Both conserved end residues are part of each CDR3. The D gene is left open where the match is weak. Not every row has a clone size; where given, it reads once, few, many or a size class.

TRBV18	TRBJ2-3	.	TRBD1	CASPPERQGAADTQYF	TGTGCCAGCCCCCCAGAGAGACAGGGGGCCGCAGATACGCAGTATTTT
TRBV2	TRBJ1-2	.	.	CASQEGVGAYGYTF	TGTGCCAGCCAAGAGGGGGTGGGCGCGTATGGCTACACCTTC
TRBV3-1/TRBV3-2	TRBJ2-1	once	TRBD2	CASSQGNSGVYNEQFF	TGTGCCAGCAGCCAAGGAAATAGCGGGGTGTACAATGAGCAGTTCTTC
TRBV4-2	TRBJ2-3	.	TRBD2	CASSQGFLAGDVDTQYF	TGTGCCAGCAGCCAAGGGTTTCTAGCGGGGGACGTAGATACGCAGTATTTT
TRBV25-1	TRBJ1-2	.	.	CASSESLGYTF	TGTGCCAGCAGTGAATCGTTAGGCTACACCTTC
TRBV28	TRBJ2-5	once	.	CASSRGSGIRETQYF	TGTGCCAGCAGCCGGGGATCGGGGATAAGGGAGACCCAGTACTTC
TRBV4-1	TRBJ2-1	.	TRBD2	CASSRIPGTRGNNEQFF	TGCGCCAGCAGCCGAATTCCGGGGACTAGAGGTAACAATGAGCAGTTCTTC
TRBV10-1	TRBJ1-5	.	.	CASSEYNSIMGRTDQPQHF	TGCGCCAGCAGTGAGTATAATAGTATTATGGGCCGAACAGATCAGCCCCAGCATTTT
TRBV5-1	TRBJ1-1	few	TRBD1	CASSQQGANTEAFF	TGCGCCAGCAGCCAACAGGGGGCTAACACTGAAGCTTTCTTT
TRBV6-6	TRBJ1-2	.	TRBD1	CAANRDSSYGYTF	TGTGCAGCCAACCGGGACAGCTCATATGGCTACACCTTC
TRBV19	TRBJ1-2	.	TRBD1	CASMSGQGTYGYTF	TGTGCCAGTATGTCGGGACAGGGGACCTATGGCTACACCTTC
TRBV30	TRBJ1-5	.	.	CAWSGTPSNNQPQHF	TGTGCCTGGAGCGGGACACCATCGAACAATCAGCCCCAGCATTTT
TRBV28	TRBJ1-1	.	.	CASSPLAGGTEAFF	TGTGCCAGCAGCCCTCTCGCGGGGGGGACTGAAGCTTTCTTT
TRBV15	TRBJ1-5	few	.	CATSPRGGGGNQPQHF	TGTGCCACCAGCCCCCGGGGGGGAGGTGGCAATCAGCCCCAGCATTTT
TRBV7-2	TRBJ2-7	.	.	CASSLGHLYEQYF	TGTGCCAGCAGCTTGGGACACCTCTACGAGCAGTACTTC
TRBV18	TRBJ1-2	.	.	CASSPNPGGKIDGYTF	TGTGCCAGCTCACCAAATCCCGGAGGGAAGATCGATGGCTACACCTTC
TRBV5-6	TRBJ1-1	many	TRBD1	CASRGGTGQMNTEAFF	TGTGCCAGCAGAGGGGGGACAGGACAGATGAACACTGAAGCTTTCTTT
TRBV9	TRBJ2-5	.	TRBD2	CASSHTAGGREETQYF	TGTGCCAGCAGCCACACCGCGGGGGGAAGGGAAGAGACCCAGTACTTC
TRBV19	TRBJ1-2	.	.	CASSQGPSRRSGYTF	TGTGCCAGTTCTCAGGGGCCGTCGCGGAGGTCGGGCTACACCTTC
TRBV6-5	TRBJ1-2	.	TRBD1	CASSYTGQGTGYTF	TGTGCCAGCAGTTACACAGGACAGGGGACGGGCTACACCTTC
TRBV27	TRBJ2-3	once	TRBD1	CASRPRQGLGSPDTQYF	TGTGCCAGCAGACCCCGACAGGGTTTGGGTTCGCCAGATACGCAGTATTTT
TRBV19	TRBJ1-1	.	TRBD1	CASRSPPGQNNTEAFF	TGTGCCAGTAGGAGCCCGCCGGGACAGAACAACACTGAAGCTTTCTTT
TRBV5-4	TRBJ1-2	.	.	CASSSAGEVYGYTF	TGTGCCAGCAGCTCCGCAGGGGAAGTATATGGCTACACCTTC
TRBV2	TRBJ2-3	.	.	CASNTDTQYF	TGTGCCAGTAACACAGATACGCAGTATTTT
TRBV5-1	TRBJ1-5	few	TRBD1	CASSLGQGVNQPQHF	TGCGCCAGCAGCTTGGGGCAGGGGGTTAATCAGCCCCAGCATTTT
TRBV19	TRBJ2-4	.	.	CASTTHNRVGDIQYF	TGTGCCAGTACGACGCACAACAGGGTAGGGGACATTCAGTACTTC
TRBV28	TRBJ2-1	.	.	CASSFSGRTIGQFF	TGTGCCAGCAGTTTTTCCGGACGGACTATTGGGCAGTTCTTC
TRBV3-1/TRBV3-2	TRBJ2-3	.	TRBD1	CASSPGRDRGLRDTQYF	TGTGCCAGCAGCCCAGGTCGGGACAGGGGGCTCAGAGATACGCAGTATTTT
TRBV23-1	TRBJ2-7	.	TRBD1	CASIDMGQGSYEQYF	TGCGCCAGCATCGATATGGGACAGGGGTCCTACGAGCAGTACTTC
TRBV2	TRBJ2-1	.	.	CASSGIGGVDEQFF	TGTGCCAGCTCGGGAATAGGAGGTGTCGATGAGCAGTTCTTC
TRBV4-2	TRBJ2-7	.	.	CASSQEYRAYEQYF	TGTGCCAGCAGCCAGGAGTACAGGGCCTACGAGCAGTACTTC
TRBV5-1	TRBJ1-4	once	.	CASSLVTVGLRNEKLFF	TGCGCCAGCAGCTTGGTTACGGTGGGGCTTCGTAATGAAAAACTGTTTTTT
TRBV2	TRBJ1-3	once	.	CASRLDTANTIYF	TGTGCCAGCAGGCTGGACACGGCAAACACCATATATTTT
TRBV9	TRBJ2-1	.	TRBD2	CASSAPPAQGRGLAGRREQFF	TGTGCCAGCAGCGCCCCCCCCGCCCAGGGCCGAGGACTAGCGGGACGACGGGAGCAGTTCTTC
TRBV15	TRBJ1-1	.	.	CATSILRQDTEAFF	TGTGCCACCAGCATATTAAGGCAGGACACTGAAGCTTTCTTT
TRBV3-1/TRBV3-2	TRBJ2-7	.	TRBD2	CASSSQLAGSLWYEQYF	TGTGCCAGCAGCTCCCAACTAGCGGGGAGCCTTTGGTACGAGCAGTACTTC
TRBV30	TRBJ1-1	.	.	CAWTTGFTAFF	TGTGCCTGGACCACAGGGTTTACGGCTTTCTTT
TRBV5-1	TRBJ1-6	.	.	CASSSQTGLNSPLHF	TGCGCCAGCAGCTCGCAAACAGGGCTCAATTCACCCCTCCACTTT
TRBV2	TRBJ2-1	.	.	CASILGGRLGPEQFF	.
TRBV18	TRBJ2-1	.	TRBD2	CASSSSTSGNEQFF	TGTGCCAGCTCATCATCGACTAGCGGCAATGAGCAGTTCTTC
TRBV5-1	TRBJ2-1	.	TRBD1	CASSLGGGTGLGEQFF	TGCGCCAGCAGCTTGGGGGGAGGGACAGGGCTGGGCGAGCAGTTCTTC
TRBV6-6	TRBJ1-5	few	.	CASSYRTFNQPQHF	TGTGCCAGCAGTTACCGGACTTTCAATCAGCCCCAGCATTTT
TRBV27	TRBJ2-4	.	TRBD1	CASSLGQGATNIQYF	TGTGCCAGCAGTTTAGGACAGGGGGCGACGAACATTCAGTACTTC
TRBV5-5	TRBJ2-7	few	.	CASSLVGGEGYEQYF	TGTGCCAGCAGCCTCGTTGGGGGCGAGGGGTACGAGCAGTACTTC
TRBV7-2	TRBJ2-5	few	TRBD2	CASSLVRLAGGGTQYF	TGTGCCAGCAGCTTAGTTAGACTAGCGGGAGGAGGGACCCAGTACTTC
TRBV6-6	TRBJ1-2	.	.	CASSPPGGGYGYTF	TGTGCCAGCAGTCCCCCGGGGGGGGGCTATGGCTACACCTTC
TRBV24-1	TRBJ2-3	.	.	CATSLTGSSTDTQYF	TGTGCCACCAGTCTCACAGGCTCTAGCACAGATACGCAGTATTTT
TRBV5-1	TRBJ1-2	.	.	CASSLGRGNYGYTF	TGCGCCAGCAGCTTGGGGCGGGGGAACTATGGCTACACCTTC
TRBV27	TRBJ1-3	once	.	CASSFQGPAGNTIYF	TGTGCCAGCAGTTTTCAGGGTCCGGCAGGAAACACCATATATTTT
TRBV2	TRBJ1-5	.	.	CASSGTRGFNQPQHF	TGTGCCAGCAGTGGGACACGAGGATTCAATCAGCCCCAGCATTTT
TRBV4-2	TRBJ2-5	.	TRBD2	CASSQDPSGSFETQYF	TGTGCCAGCAGCCAAGATCCCAGCGGGAGTTTTGAGACCCAGTACTTC
TRBV30	TRBJ1-2	.	.	CAWSVIANYGYTF	TGTGCCTGGAGTGTAATAGCTAACTATGGCTACACCTTC